This TCR beta chain was documented in a study of shared clonotypes between healthy human individuals. Study details: Per donor, three plates held CD4 naive cells, three held CD4 memory, two held CD8 naive and one held CD8 memory.

Study-level points and caveats: All-four-donor shared clonotypes had higher generation probabilities than non-shared clonotypes did. Generally, naive subsets (rather than memory subsets) showed larger estimated richness. Shared across several donors were around 5% of the naive CD4 clonotypes.

This CDR3 contains 17 residues. Germline V gene lookup returns CDR1 KGHSH and CDR2 LQKENI. The ends lost 5 bases at V and 5 bases at J; junction bases unmatched: 12. Clones were read by immunoSEQ multiplex PCR, and TCRdb kept only the in-frame ones, dropping some. Here the sample spans approximately 2.3 million clones, about 92% being singletons. For this clone: Antigen unknown.

Specimen: naive CD4+ T cells from PBMCs. Subset here: CD45RA+ positively selected. The genes are TRBV18 and TRBJ1-4, with 9 bases aligning to TRBD1. This TCR was sampled from a young man in good health. Some clones in this sample may be carry-over from other donors' samples. For the CDR3, the DNA is TGTGCCAGCTCAACCGGGACAGGGCGCCCTCGAAATGAAAAACTGTTTTTT. Protein: CASSTGTGRPRNEKLFF.